The clone carrying this TCR beta chain was counted many times. This specimen comes from a study of breast tumors, draining lymph nodes, adjacent tissues. Trimming took off 7 bases at V and 4 bases at J, with 8 bases between the two ends. Looked up from germline, CDR1 is MNHEY and CDR2 is SVGEGT. CDR3 length: 11 residues. One entry per CDR3 protein results from TCRdb running MiXCR on the multiplex PCR reads. The sample carries 15,000 to 20,000 distinct CDR3 sequences, 43% recorded once. The material sequenced was breast tumor tissue. The sequence derives from a female donor with breast cancer. Some clones in this sample may be carry-over from other donors' samples. The chain carries TRBV6-2 or TRBV6-3 and TRBJ2-7, with unresolved D. The CDR3: CASMSSYEQYF. The CDR3 DNA reads TGTGCCAGCATGTCTTCGTACGAGCAGTACTTC.